The following is a T cell receptor beta chain sequence with its context. Its antigen is unknown. The data were obtained in a study of T cell responses to AZD1222 COVID-19 vaccine. The V end lost 6 bases, the J end lost 3 bases, and 12 bases lay between the germline ends. The germline CDR1 and CDR2 sequences are SGHRS and YFSETQ. The CDR3 extends over 14 amino acids. This table comes from immunoSEQ multiplex PCR, and its TCRdb copy is limited to in-frame clones, with some not included. The sample has more than 80,000 clones, 92% seen once. Notes on the study in general: Close to half of all spike-specific TCRs reportedly target regions of the variants that are unmutated.

The source material was peripheral blood, sampled 28 days after the second AZD1222 dose. The chain is built from TRBV5-1 and TRBJ1-4; D uncertain. This clonotype was obtained from an adult who received the AZD1222 COVID-19 vaccine. The CDR3 DNA sequence: TGCGCCAGCAAGGCAGACCCTGCTAATGAAAAACTGTTTTTT. Its protein product is CASKADPANEKLFF.